This TCR beta chain was captured by sequencing in a study of tumor and adjacent non-tumor tissue in lung cancer. On the study more broadly: There were 11 to 12 adenocarcinoma, a couple of squamous cell carcinoma and 1 small cell lung cancer cases.

The CDR3 runs 16 residues. CDR1 is MGHDK and CDR2 is SYGVNS in the germline V gene. About this clonotype itself: The junction does not match germline at one end; this may be a read error.

The library came from three nested PCR rounds adapted from ARM-PCR protocols. TCRdb processed the multiplex PCR reads anew with MiXCR; each CDR3 protein has one entry. The repertoire holds 84,000 or so distinct CDR3 sequences, more than 60% seen once, with around 14% in the top ten. RNA was extracted from bulk tissue without any cell sorting. This sequence originates from an older man with non-small cell lung cancer. Sequenced: lung tumor tissue. The gene calls are TRBV25-1 and TRBJ2-3; maybe TRBD2 (7 bases). The CDR3 sequence is CASSEWGGIDADTQYF. CDR3 nucleotide sequence: TGTGCCAGCAGTGAATGGGGGGGCATTGACGCAGATACTCAGTATTTT.